This T cell receptor beta chain is drawn from a study of shared clonotypes between healthy human individuals. V was trimmed by 4 bases and J by 2 bases, leaving 28 bases between them. This CDR3 contains 20 residues. Germline V CDR1 and CDR2: SGHRS, YFSETQ. Assay: immunoSEQ multiplex PCR; the TCRdb copy retains only in-frame clones and omits some. The profile covers 500,000 to 650,000 clones, with around 78% appearing a single time and more than 10% taken by the ten largest. This clonotype was obtained from a woman aged 40 to 50 in good health. Some clones in this sample may be carry-over from other donors' samples. The chain employs TRBV5-1 and TRBJ1-5, with TRBD1 as a possible D gene (5 bases). The source material was PBMCs. The CDR3 region is CASSTLIGAVEIRGNQPQHF. CDR3 nucleotide sequence: TGCGCCAGCAGCACCCTAATTGGGGCGGTAGAGATAAGGGGCAATCAGCCCCAGCATTTT.